These 32 T cell receptor beta chains share one sample of origin, sequenced in a study of blood T cell repertoires in COVID-19. Only in-frame clones appear in the TCRdb table, and some are missing; sequencing was by immunoSEQ multiplex PCR. Altogether fewer than 60,000 clones are present, around 87% being singletons, with the ten largest covering 3.5% to 4.5%. Sequencing was carried out using peripheral blood. The receptor source for this set is a man aged 50 to 60 with acute or convalescent COVID-19.

In this sample, this clone turned up once. V and J are TRBV11-2 and TRBJ2-7; 11 bases map to TRBD2. The CDR3 length is 15 residues. The V segment lost 4 bases and the J segment 2 bases; nucleotides outside the gene matches: 4. Germline V gene sequence: CDR1 SGHAT, CDR2 FQNNGV. The CDR3: CASSSGTSGTYEQYF. CDR3 coding DNA: TGTGCCAGCAGCTCCGGGACTAGCGGCACCTACGAGCAGTACTTC.

A few counts support this clone. The gene calls are TRBV10-1 and TRBJ2-4; 8 nucleotides agree with TRBD1. CDR3 length: 15 amino acids. The V gene's germline CDR1 is WNHNN and CDR2 SYGVQD (reference sequence). V dropped 7 bases and J dropped 1; count of bases not matched to a gene: 6. The CDR3 is CASTPRDRAKNIQYF. CDR3 in DNA: TGCGCCAGCACCCCTAGGGACAGGGCCAAAAACATTCAGTACTTC.

This chain connects TRBV6-5 to TRBJ1-2; 7 bases align to TRBD1. The CDR3 contains 13 residues. Trimming removed 5 bases from V and 2 bases from J; junction bases left unmatched: 2. CDR1 and CDR2 from the germline V gene are MNHEY and SVGAGI. In nucleotides, the CDR3 is TGTGCCAGCAGTCTGGGACAGAACTATGGCTACACCTTC. As protein: CASSLGQNYGYTF.

This chain uses TRBV12-3 or TRBV12-4 with TRBJ2-1, with D possibly TRBD1 on 6 matching bases. V was shortened by 3 bases and J by 10 bases, with 13 bases between the two germline ends. CDR3 length: 13 residues. The CDR3 loop is CASSFPGEAEQFF. CDR3 nucleotides: TGTGCCAGCAGTTTTCCAGGGGAAGCAGAGCAGTTCTTC.

The gene calls are TRBV5-1 and TRBJ2-7, with D hard to call. Per germline, CDR1 SGHRS and CDR2 YFSETQ. The CDR3 contains 12 residues. V lost 3 bases, J lost 0 bases, and 4 bases lay in between. CDR3 loop: CASSWSSYEQYF. CDR3 nucleotides: TGCGCCAGCAGCTGGAGCTCCTACGAGCAGTACTTC.

The J gene is TRBJ2-7, the V gene TRBV5-1, with TRBD2 matching over 9 bases. Germline CDR1 reads SGHRS; CDR2 reads YFSETQ. The CDR3 length is 14 residues. The J segment lost 7 bases and the V segment lost 1 base, leaving 6 bases of the junction unmatched. The CDR3, as DNA: TGCGCCAGCAGCTTGAGTAGCGGGGGAGGAGAGCAGTACTTC. Its protein product is CASSLSSGGGEQYF. The whole variable domain, filled in from reference TRBV5-1 and TRBJ2-7, reads KAGVTQTPRYLIKTRGQQVTLSCSPISGHRSVSWYQQTPGQGLQFLFEYFSETQRNKGNFPGRFSGRQFSNSRSEMNVSTLELGDSALYLCASSLSSGGGEQYFGPGTRLTVT.

This sequence joins TRBV27 and TRBJ2-5; D might be TRBD2 (5 bases). This CDR3 contains 14 residues. With 6 bases removed from V and 0 bases from J, the gap between germline ends came to 11 bases. Germline V gene data show CDR1 as MNHEY and CDR2 as SMNVEV (reference sequence). The CDR3 loop is CASSTSPHQETQYF. The DNA of the CDR3 is TGTGCCAGCAGCACTAGTCCCCACCAAGAGACCCAGTACTTC.

The chain carries TRBV19 and TRBJ2-3; 7 positions agree with TRBD1. Looked up from germline, CDR1 is LNHDA and CDR2 is SQIVND (reference sequence). Unmatched junction bases numbered 7, after V lost 2 bases and J lost 5 bases. The CDR3 loop spans 15 amino acids. CDR3 nucleotide sequence: TGTGCCAGTAGTATAAGGGTCCCAGGGGGAGATACGCAGTATTTT. Protein: CASSIRVPGGDTQYF.

V is TRBV9 and J is TRBJ2-5; the D gene is possibly TRBD2 (7 bases). From germline, CDR1 is SGDLS and CDR2 YYNGEE. V was pared by 2 bases and J by 4 bases, with 15 bases between. The CDR3 covers 15 residues. The CDR3 sequence: CASSVAGGRAETQYF. The CDR3 DNA reads TGTGCCAGCAGCGTCGCCGGGGGGCGAGCAGAGACCCAGTACTTC.

The chain joins TRBV5-6 to TRBJ2-4; tentative D call: TRBD2 (6 bases). This CDR3 is 15 amino acids long. The V end was cut by 4 bases, the J end by 9 bases, with 20 bases between. CDR1 is SGHDT and CDR2 is YYEEEE in the germline V gene. The CDR3 reads CASSGTGSLKGIQYF. DNA for the CDR3: TGTGCCAGCAGCGGAACCGGGAGCCTTAAGGGCATTCAGTACTTC.

The rearrangement links TRBV27 to TRBJ2-5; D possibly corresponds to TRBD1 (6 bases). The J call is doubtful: the DNA matches TRBJ2-7 better. The CDR3 contains 13 residues. Germline loops: CDR1 MNHEY, CDR2 SMNVEV (reference sequence). CDR3 bases: TGTGCCAGCAGTTCCCAGGGGATTTACGAGCAGTACTTC. Its protein is CASSSQGIYEQYF.

Worth noting for this clone: One end of the junction fails to match germline, which may point to a read error. The chain combines TRBV7-7 with TRBJ2-5; 11 bases align to TRBD2. The length of the CDR3 is 16 residues. Looked up from germline, CDR1 is SSHAT and CDR2 is FNYEAQ (reference sequence). DNA for the CDR3: TGTGCTAGCAGCTTAGGGCTAGCGGGGGGTAAAGAGACCCAGTACTTC. It yields the protein CASSLGLAGGKETQYF.

J is TRBJ2-3 and V is TRBV2; 11 nucleotides line up with TRBD2. Germline assignment: CDR1 SNHLY and CDR2 FYNNEI. This CDR3 spans 15 amino acids. V lost 2 bases and J lost 6; bases outside the gene matches: 4. The CDR3 region is CASSEFSGGADTQYF. CDR3 coding DNA: TGTGCCAGCAGTGAATTTAGCGGGGGGGCGGATACGCAGTATTTT.

V and J are TRBV2 and TRBJ2-3, with D possibly TRBD1 on 5 matching bases. V lost 4 bases to trimming and J lost 4 bases, with 12 bases between them. CDR1 SNHLY and CDR2 FYNNEI come from the germline V gene. CDR3 length: 14 amino acids. CDR3 nucleotides: TGTGCCAGCAGTGCACGCAGGGCGGCAGATACGCAGTATTTT. Protein: CASSARRAADTQYF.

The chain carries TRBV28 and TRBJ2-7; 7 nucleotides align to TRBD2. The CDR3 contains 17 residues. With 6 bases clipped from V and 7 bases from J, the junction kept 21 bases outside the gene matches. Germline V lookup: CDR1 MDHEN, CDR2 SYDVKM. CDR3 loop: CASSLSAGQPLLGEQYF. The CDR3 DNA follows: TGTGCCAGCAGCTTGTCAGCGGGGCAGCCCCTTTTGGGTGAGCAGTACTTC.

The chain joins TRBV10-1 to TRBJ2-7, with a weak D call TRBD1 (5 bases). The germline gives CDR1 WNHNN, CDR2 SYGVQD (reference sequence). Trimming shortened V by 1 base and J by 7 bases, and 11 bases separated the two germline ends. The CDR3 runs 13 residues. The CDR3 bases are TGCGCCAGCAGTGAGTTATCCTGGACAGAGCAGTACTTC. Protein product: CASSELSWTEQYF.

V gene TRBV5-8 combines with J gene TRBJ2-7; D uncertain. CDR1 and CDR2 from the germline V gene are SGHTS and YDEGEE. The CDR3 length is 11 residues. Trimming removed 4 bases at V and 6 bases at J, with 8 bases between. DNA of the CDR3: TGTGCCAGCAGCCATTTGTCCGAGCAGTACTTC. Its protein is CASSHLSEQYF.

The chain combines TRBV27 with TRBJ2-7; TRBD2 agrees at 10 bases. This CDR3 has 17 amino acids. Germline CDR1 and CDR2: MNHEY and SMNVEV (reference sequence). The V segment lost 0 bases and the J segment 2 bases; nucleotides outside the gene matches: 7. CDR3 residues: CASSLSSTSGNTYEQYF. For the CDR3, the DNA is TGTGCCAGCAGTTTATCGTCAACTAGCGGGAACACCTACGAGCAGTACTTC.

This clone was counted once. This chain uses TRBV10-3 with TRBJ2-2; 10 nucleotides line up with TRBD2. The germline V gene has CDR1 ENHRY and CDR2 SYGVKD. This CDR3 contains 16 residues. The junction had 4 bases not matched to a gene; V was cut back by 4 bases and J by 2 bases. CDR3 bases: TGTGCCATCAGTGGTAGCGGGGGGATTAACACCGGGGAGCTGTTTTTT. Its protein is CAISGSGGINTGELFF.

The CDR3 is CATQGAQETQYF. The CDR3 nucleotides are TGTGCCACGCAGGGGGCCCAAGAGACCCAGTACTTC. This sequence joins TRBV10-3 and TRBJ2-5, with TRBD1 identical over 8 bases. The CDR3 contains 12 residues. From germline, CDR1 is ENHRY and CDR2 SYGVKD. J lost 1 base, V lost 10 bases, and 2 bases had no gene match.

V and J are TRBV9 and TRBJ2-3, with 9 bases aligning to TRBD2. Per the germline V gene, CDR1 is SGDLS and CDR2 is YYNGEE. The V and J ends lost 4 bases and 2 bases, in that order; junction bases with no gene match: 14. The CDR3 is 18 amino acids. Written as DNA, the CDR3 is TGTGCCAGCAGCACCCCGCGGGGCGCTAGCGGGGCCACAGATACGCAGTATTTT. Encoded protein: CASSTPRGASGATDTQYF.

The chain joins TRBV30 to TRBJ1-6; 7 nucleotides line up with TRBD1. V was clipped by 2 bases and J by 10 bases; unmatched bases: 11. Germline CDR1 is GTSNPN and CDR2 is SVGIG (reference sequence). The CDR3 spans 15 residues. The CDR3 reads CAWSPNRGLKSPLHF. CDR3 bases: TGTGCCTGGAGTCCGAACAGGGGCCTCAAGTCACCCCTCCACTTT.

The chain uses TRBV4-2 and TRBJ2-2; 7 bases align to TRBD1. This CDR3 has 14 amino acids. Trimming cost V 4 bases and J 6 bases; bases outside gene matches: 5. Germline V gene lookup returns CDR1 LGHNA and CDR2 YNFKEQ. The CDR3 region has the DNA TGTGCCAGCAGCCGCGACAGGGACCCCGGGGAGCTGTTTTTT. Translation: CASSRDRDPGELFF.

The chain employs TRBV6-5 and TRBJ1-2, with D maybe TRBD1 (5 bases). CDR3 length: 15 residues. Germline V gene sequence: CDR1 MNHEY, CDR2 SVGAGI. Trimming pared 0 bases from V and 5 bases from J, leaving 13 bases between. CDR3 bases: TGTGCCAGCAGTTACTCCCCACAGGAGGGGTATGGCTACACCTTC. Its protein product is CASSYSPQEGYGYTF.

A word on this clone: No DNA is shown, since the ends of the CDR3 on it are uncertain; the CDR3 is the one TCRdb lists. The chain uses TRBV6-5 and TRBJ1-1; TRBD1 is the table's D call, not checked against the DNA. The CDR3 totals 14 residues, both ends included. CDR1 and CDR2 from the germline V gene are MNHEY and SVGAGI. The chain's CDR3 is CASILGQGDTEAFF.

The chain uses TRBV6-6 and TRBJ1-6; D is unresolved. Trimming pared 5 bases from V and 13 bases from J, leaving 12 bases between. This CDR3 has 12 amino acids. Per the germline V gene, CDR1 is MNHNY and CDR2 is SVGAGI (reference sequence). The CDR3 reads CASSQIVSPLHF. CDR3 in DNA: TGTGCCAGCAGTCAGATAGTGTCGCCCCTCCACTTT.

CDR3 nucleotide sequence: TGTGCCAGCAGTGAAGATACTTGGAACATTCAGTACTTC. As protein: CASSEDTWNIQYF. The V call is TRBV6-1, the J call TRBJ2-4; D is unclear. This CDR3 is 13 amino acids long. The germline V gene has CDR1 MNHNS and CDR2 SASEGT. Trimming removed 1 base at V and 7 bases at J, with 8 bases between.

The chain has TRBV5-4 and TRBJ2-1; 9 nucleotides line up with TRBD2. Germline-derived CDR1 and CDR2 are SGHNT and YYREEE (reference sequence). There are 15 residues in the CDR3. The ends lost 0 bases at V and 12 bases at J; junction bases unmatched: 10. DNA of the CDR3: TGTGCCAGCAGCTTGGCTCTAGCGGGATCCTTTGGGCAGTTCTTC. Translating gives CASSLALAGSFGQFF.

The chain couples TRBV19 to TRBJ2-1; 7 bases align to TRBD2. J lost 4 bases, V lost 3 bases, and 12 bases had no gene match. Germline V gene sequence: CDR1 LNHDA, CDR2 SQIVND (reference sequence). CDR3 length: 17 amino acids. The CDR3 here is CASSMAPASGSYNEQFF. In DNA, the CDR3 is TGTGCCAGTAGTATGGCCCCGGCTAGCGGAAGTTACAATGAGCAGTTCTTC.

The chain employs TRBV5-1 and TRBJ2-7, with a tentative D call TRBD1 (6 bases). This CDR3 has 15 amino acids. CDR1 and CDR2 (germline): SGHRS, YFSETQ. The V end lost 0 bases, the J end lost 3 bases, and 13 bases lay between the germline ends. For the CDR3, the DNA is TGCGCCAGCAGCTTGGAGTCTGGGGGCGGCTACGAGCAGTACTTC. This sequence encodes CASSLESGGGYEQYF.

V is TRBV4-1 and J is TRBJ1-5, with 9 bases matching TRBD1. The germline V gene has CDR1 MGHRA and CDR2 YSYEKL. V lost 0 bases, J lost 9 bases, and 9 bases stayed unmatched. The CDR3 has 16 residues. The chain's CDR3 is CASSQEGAGQGRPQHF. The CDR3 DNA is TGCGCCAGCAGCCAAGAGGGGGCCGGACAGGGGCGGCCCCAGCATTTT.

The CDR3 sequence: CASSLGRGQTGLTDTQYF. CDR3 DNA sequence: TGTGCCAGCAGCTTGGGGCGGGGGCAAACAGGCCTCACAGATACGCAGTATTTT. The chain recombines TRBV5-4 with TRBJ2-3; D possibly corresponds to TRBD2 (7 bases). V lost 0 bases to trimming and J lost 2 bases, with 19 bases between them. Germline CDR1 SGHNT, CDR2 YYREEE (reference sequence). This CDR3 spans 18 amino acids.